There are a few counts of the clone carrying this T cell receptor (beta chain). The sample comes from a study of early T cells in non-severe SARS-CoV-2 infection. TCRdb called the 5' RACE reads again in MiXCR, with one record for every CDR3 protein. This sample has approximately 30,000 distinct CDR3 sequences, with around 6.6% found just once. J lost 3 bases, V lost 4 bases, and 2 bases had no gene match. Germline CDR1 SGHTA, CDR2 FQGNSA. The CDR3 runs 14 residues. The sequenced sample consisted of whole blood. The chain carries TRBV7-2 and TRBJ2-7, with 11 bases aligning to TRBD2. The clonotype was recovered from an adult who was a healthcare worker with PCR-confirmed SARS-CoV-2 infection or an uninfected control (not recorded which). CDR3 protein: CASSSLAGGYEQYF. CDR3 in DNA: TGTGCCAGCAGCTCGCTAGCGGGGGGCTACGAGCAGTACTTC.